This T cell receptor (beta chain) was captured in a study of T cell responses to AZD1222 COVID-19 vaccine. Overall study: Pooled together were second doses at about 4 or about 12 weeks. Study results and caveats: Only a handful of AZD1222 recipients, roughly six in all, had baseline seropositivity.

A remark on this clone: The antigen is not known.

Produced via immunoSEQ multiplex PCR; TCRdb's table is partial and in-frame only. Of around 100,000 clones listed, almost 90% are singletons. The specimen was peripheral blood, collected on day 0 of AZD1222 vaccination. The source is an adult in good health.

The DNA of the CDR3 is TGTGCCACCAGCAGAGATTTAGGGGCAGGGAATGAGCAGTTCTTC. Translating it yields CATSRDLGAGNEQFF. This chain uses TRBV15 with TRBJ2-1, with D possibly matching TRBD1 (5 bases). Trimming took 0 bases from V and 7 from J, leaving 13 bases between them. Germline CDR1 reads LNHNV; CDR2 reads YYDKDF (reference sequence). This CDR3 is 15 amino acids long.